These T cell receptor beta chains were read from a single sample in a study of PD-L1 blockade in urothelial cancer. TCRdb's copy holds only in-frame clones and misses some; the assay was immunoSEQ multiplex PCR. Here the sample spans some 49,000 clones, 70% to 90% being singletons. The specimen was PBMCs, collected around atezolizumab (anti-PD-L1) treatment. All receptors derive from a man aged 55 to 70 with urothelial cancer. The CDR3 runs from the conserved cysteine through the conserved F or W. D genes are given only for firm matches. Some rows mark clone size as missing; the rest say once, few, many or name a class of expanded clone.

V	size	J	D	CDR3	DNA
TRBV6-5	-	TRBJ1-1	TRBD1	CASSSGQGNTEAFF	TGTGCCAGCAGTTCGGGACAGGGCAACACTGAAGCTTTCTTT
TRBV2	-	TRBJ2-3	TRBD1	CASSEGTGGDTQYF	TGTGCCAGCAGTGAAGGGACAGGGGGAGATACGCAGTATTTT
TRBV27	-	TRBJ1-3	TRBD1	CASSLTGVGNTIYF	TGTGCCAGCAGTTTAACAGGGGTTGGAAACACCATATATTTT
TRBV2	-	TRBJ2-5	TRBD2	CASRLAIETQYF	TGTGCCAGCAGACTAGCGATCGAGACCCAGTACTTC
TRBV19	-	TRBJ1-5	TRBD1	CASTPTGPNQPQHF	TGTGCCAGTACCCCGACAGGGCCAAATCAGCCCCAGCATTTT
TRBV19	-	TRBJ2-2	-	CASSYQAGTGELFF	TGTGCCAGTAGTTACCAAGCAGGGACCGGGGAGCTGTTTTTT
TRBV4-2	-	TRBJ2-3	-	CASSRSGTTRGTDTQYF	TGTGCCAGCAGCCGATCCGGCACTACCCGGGGCACAGATACGCAGTATTTT
TRBV7-8	-	TRBJ2-7	-	CASSFSGYEQYF	TGTGCCAGCAGCTTTAGCGGCTACGAGCAGTACTTC
TRBV28	-	TRBJ2-7	-	CASSLIDRSYEQYF	TGTGCCAGCAGTCTAATTGACAGGTCCTACGAGCAGTACTTC
TRBV10-3	-	TRBJ2-5	-	CAIRAGTTVQETQYF	TGTGCCATCAGGGCAGGGACAACCGTCCAAGAGACCCAGTACTTC
TRBV10-3	-	TRBJ2-7	TRBD1	CAIRRTGGYEQYF	TGTGCCATCAGGCGGACAGGGGGCTACGAGCAGTACTTC
TRBV19	-	TRBJ1-1	-	CASSPVLTLRNTEAFF	TGTGCCAGTAGTCCGGTTTTGACTTTGCGGAACACTGAAGCTTTCTTT
TRBV5-1	-	TRBJ2-2	-	CASSLITGTGELFF	TGCGCCAGCAGCTTGATTACTGGCACCGGGGAGCTGTTTTTT
TRBV4-1	-	TRBJ2-2	TRBD1	CASRTPGQGAIGELFF	TGCGCCAGCAGAACTCCGGGACAGGGGGCAATCGGGGAGCTGTTTTTT
TRBV6-1	-	TRBJ1-2	TRBD1	CASSPGQGAFGYTF	TGTGCCAGCAGCCCGGGACAGGGTGCTTTTGGCTACACCTTC
TRBV19	-	TRBJ2-5	TRBD2	CASSPTRGGETQYF	TGTGCCAGTAGCCCCACGCGGGGGGGGGAGACCCAGTACTTC
TRBV28	-	TRBJ2-3	-	CASSPSLGGGHTDTQYF	TGTGCCAGCAGTCCTTCCTTGGGGGGGGGCCACACAGATACGCAGTATTTT
TRBV6-6	once	TRBJ2-7	TRBD1	CASIDRGSSYEQYF	TGTGCCAGCATAGACAGGGGGAGCTCCTACGAGCAGTACTTC
TRBV19	-	TRBJ2-5	TRBD2	CASSAFGTSGKGAQYF	TGTGCCAGTAGTGCCTTCGGGACTAGCGGAAAAGGGGCCCAGTACTTC
TRBV5-6	-	TRBJ1-2	-	CASTPRQARGYGYTF	TGTGCCAGCACCCCTCGACAGGCTAGGGGCTATGGCTACACCTTC
TRBV30	few	TRBJ2-5	TRBD1	CAWSVGQEETQYF	TGTGCCTGGAGTGTAGGACAGGAAGAGACCCAGTACTTC
TRBV2	-	TRBJ1-4	-	CASRRTVNEKLFF	TGTGCCAGCAGGAGGACAGTAAATGAAAAACTGTTTTTT
TRBV11-2	-	TRBJ1-1	-	CASSLAGFSTEAFF	TGTGCCAGCAGCTTAGCGGGGTTTAGCACTGAAGCTTTCTTT
TRBV27	once	TRBJ2-6	TRBD1	CASRAGTGFSGANVLTF	TGTGCCAGCAGAGCCGGGACAGGGTTCTCTGGGGCCAACGTCCTGACTTTC
TRBV2	-	TRBJ1-6	-	CASSALPSPNSPLHF	TGTGCCAGCAGTGCCTTACCTAGTCCTAATTCACCCCTCCACTTT
TRBV6-5	-	TRBJ1-2	TRBD1	CASSYSDRGNYGYTF	TGTGCCAGCAGTTACTCGGACAGGGGTAACTATGGCTACACCTTC
TRBV7-6	-	TRBJ1-1	-	CASSLGQGGNTEAFF	TGTGCCAGCAGCTTAGGCCAGGGAGGGAACACTGAAGCTTTCTTT
TRBV4-2	-	TRBJ2-1	TRBD1	CASSPRDRGHNEQFF	TGTGCCAGCAGCCCCCGGGACAGGGGGCACAATGAGCAGTTCTTC
TRBV6-1	-	TRBJ2-1	TRBD2	CASSERTSGGGEQFF	TGTGCCAGCAGTGAAAGGACTAGCGGGGGAGGTGAGCAGTTCTTC
TRBV6-1	-	TRBJ1-3	-	CASSGQAGNTIYF	TGTGCCAGCAGTGGACAAGCCGGAAACACCATATATTTT
TRBV28	-	TRBJ2-1	TRBD2	CASSSPRGGAVNEQFF	TGTGCCAGCAGTTCCCCGCGGGGGGGCGCGGTCAATGAGCAGTTCTTC
TRBV2	-	TRBJ2-1	TRBD1	CASSVSGQEHNEQFF	TGTGCCAGCAGTGTATCGGGACAGGAACACAATGAGCAGTTCTTC
TRBV15	-	TRBJ1-1	-	CATKFRTAATEAFF	TGTGCCACCAAATTCCGGACAGCCGCCACTGAAGCTTTCTTT
TRBV5-1	-	TRBJ2-5	TRBD1	CASSLMTGGGEETQYF	TGCGCCAGCAGCTTAATGACAGGGGGCGGAGAAGAGACCCAGTACTTC
TRBV5-4	-	TRBJ2-4	TRBD1	CASSSYPTGGENIQYF	TGTGCCAGCAGCTCTTACCCTACAGGGGGCGAAAACATTCAGTACTTC
TRBV6-1	-	TRBJ1-1	-	CASRAQGLAAEAFF	TGTGCCAGCAGAGCACAGGGTCTGGCAGCTGAAGCTTTCTTT
TRBV2	-	TRBJ2-1	-	CASKATSTYNEQFF	TGTGCCAGCAAGGCGACTTCAACATACAATGAGCAGTTCTTC
TRBV15	-	TRBJ2-7	-	CATSRDRRNYEQYF	TGTGCCACCAGCAGAGATCGCAGGAACTACGAGCAGTACTTC
TRBV7-8	-	TRBJ2-5	-	CASSPVETQYF	TGTGCCAGCTCACCGGTGGAGACCCAGTACTTC
TRBV6-1	-	TRBJ2-1	TRBD2	CASSAGLAGGPNEQFF	TGTGCCAGCAGTGCGGGACTAGCGGGGGGGCCAAATGAGCAGTTCTTC
TRBV20-1	-	TRBJ1-5	-	CSVDSNQPQHF	TGCAGTGTAGACAGTAATCAGCCCCAGCATTTT
TRBV6-1	-	TRBJ2-7	-	CASSEMRYEQYF	TGTGCCAGCAGTGAAATGCGGTACGAGCAGTACTTC
TRBV9	-	TRBJ1-1	TRBD1	CASSAGGAGTEAFF	TGTGCCAGCAGCGCAGGGGGCGCGGGCACTGAAGCTTTCTTT
TRBV12-5	-	TRBJ2-7	-	CASGTQGWEQYF	TGTGCTAGTGGTACACAGGGATGGGAGCAGTACTTC
TRBV19	-	TRBJ1-1	-	CASYPPTGYETEAFF	TGTGCCTCCTACCCCCCAACAGGGTACGAGACTGAAGCTTTCTTT
TRBV9	few	TRBJ1-6	-	CASSPDAGPYNSPLHF	TGTGCCAGCAGCCCAGATGCAGGGCCCTATAATTCACCCCTCCACTTT